The rows below give T cell receptor beta chains drawn from one sample of a study of T cells in localized non-small cell lung cancer. The protocol was immunoSEQ multiplex PCR, while the TCRdb copy is restricted to in-frame clones and leaves out a portion. This table holds roughly 2,400 clones, approximately 40% found once. Material: lung tumor tissue, obtained before any cancer treatment. The receptors were gathered from a woman aged 35-75 years with stage II squamous cell lung carcinoma. CDR3s leave out the opening cysteine and the closing phenylalanine or tryptophan.

J	V	CDR3
TRBJ2-2	TRBV11-3	ASSLGTNTGELF
TRBJ1-1	TRBV29-1	SVFDRDETEAF
TRBJ1-4	TRBV28	ASTSPGATNEKLF
TRBJ1-6	TRBV15	ATSRDFVAGSGSPLH
TRBJ2-6	TRBV28	ASTPGQGKAGANVLT
TRBJ1-1	TRBV28	ASSYQTGTTEAF
TRBJ2-7	TRBV18	ASSPGAGYEQY
TRBJ1-5	TRBV6-8	ASSYVNRGLSNQPQH
TRBJ1-1	TRBV22-1	ASTLKGGEAEAF
TRBJ1-3	TRBV19	ASSMLGTVSGNTIY
TRBJ1-2	TRBV11-3	ASSRRDRTGGYT
TRBJ1-4	TRBV11-3	ASSSFTTNEKLF
TRBJ2-3	TRBV11-3	ASSLVAGVGPPSTDTQY
TRBJ2-5	TRBV11-1	ASSSSIGGVETQY
TRBJ2-7	TRBV6-8	AITGTASYEQY
TRBJ1-5	TRBV14	ASSVMTGQPQH
TRBJ2-7	TRBV19	ASSLSGIYEQY
TRBJ2-3	TRBV11-3	ASTRGGSTDTQY
TRBJ2-1	TRBV9	ASSVDGDLSSYNEQF
TRBJ1-6	TRBV28	ASSLGILELR
TRBJ2-6	TRBV6-8	ASSSGQAGAGANVLT
TRBJ1-5	TRBV10-3	AISEGVQNQPQH
TRBJ2-1	TRBV18	ASSPPSDREKQF
TRBJ1-4	TRBV6-8	ASSRQGGEKLF
TRBJ2-7	TRBV25-1	ASSADRSEQY
TRBJ2-2	TRBV11-3	ASSPTEGTGELF
TRBJ1-1	TRBV9	ASSVGNVNTEAF
TRBJ2-3	TRBV7-6	ASSLSGDSDTQY
TRBJ2-1	TRBV29-1	SVGDLLSDEQF
TRBJ2-6	TRBV19	ASSMLQGRANVLT
TRBJ1-3	TRBV6-8	ASSYLGGNTIY
TRBJ2-7	TRBV19	ASSLGPIPTYEQY
TRBJ2-6	TRBV5-1	ASSLEGTGANVLT
TRBJ2-3	TRBV29-1	SVTGTGGSDTQY
TRBJ2-7	TRBV19	ASSLGTGFTYEQY